The clone carrying this TCR beta chain was counted only a few times. What it binds is not known. Treatment denoted: 10-day PBMC culture with coronavirus spike peptide pools or control peptides (ViraFEST assay). This CDR3 is built from 11 residues. Trimming removed 3 bases at V and 13 bases at J, with 10 bases between. Germline V CDR1 and CDR2: MNHEY, SVGAGI. Sequencing of the DNA from cultured CD4+ T cells was carried out with the Oncomine TCR Beta short-read assay. Investigators obtained genomic DNA by extraction from cultured CD4+ T cells. One entry per CDR3 protein, called by TCRdb with MiXCR from the PCR reads. The sample comprises around 20,000 distinct CDR3 sequences, roughly three fifths of which are singletons, and around 6.6% rests with the top ten. The data belong to a study of vaccination and CD4 T cells after COVID-19.

This specimen was CD4+ T cells from blood, cultured in vitro, taken before SARS-CoV-2 vaccination. The receptor comes from a human donor who had recovered from COVID-19. This chain uses TRBV6-5 with TRBJ2-1; TRBD2 might be the D (6 bases). The CDR3 spells CASSYWRGQFF. For the CDR3, the DNA is TGTGCCAGCAGTTATTGGAGGGGCCAGTTCTTC.